The 7 T cell receptor beta chains below all came from one sample that was sequenced in a study of siplizumab effects on memory and regulatory T cells. The assay was immunoSEQ multiplex PCR, and TCRdb's table has in-frame clones only and misses some. This sample has around 97,000 clones, with just under 95% found just once. The sample was non-Treg CD4+ T cells sorted from blood. The receptors were sampled from a human donor in good health.

This sequence joins TRBV5-1 and TRBJ1-4; D is undetermined. Trimming left V 4 bases short and J 0 bases short, with 7 bases between. CDR1 is SGHRS and CDR2 is YFSETQ in the germline V gene. The CDR3 sequence is 14 residues long. The CDR3 DNA is TGCGCCAGCAGCCTGTCAACAACTAATGAAAAACTGTTTTTT. Amino acid sequence: CASSLSTTNEKLFF.

The chain is built from TRBV5-1 and TRBJ2-7; possibly TRBD2 for D (6 bases). Germline lookup yields CDR1 SGHRS and CDR2 YFSETQ. With 5 bases removed from V and 6 bases from J, the gap between germline ends came to 15 bases. The CDR3 contains 13 residues. CDR3 nucleotides: TGCGCCAGCAGGGTCAGCCTAGCGACCGAGCAGTACTTC. Protein sequence: CASRVSLATEQYF.

The V gene is TRBV5-4, the J gene TRBJ1-2; unclear D gene. This CDR3 has 17 residues. Germline-derived CDR1 and CDR2 are SGHNT and YYREEE (reference sequence). V was trimmed by 2 bases and J by 4 bases, leaving 21 bases between them. CDR3 DNA sequence: TGTGCCAGCAGCTTTTTTTCGTTACGGCTTTGGGTCTATGGCTACACCTTC. Translation: CASSFFSLRLWVYGYTF.

The chain uses TRBV10-1 and TRBJ2-1; no clear D. Germline values: CDR1 WNHNN, CDR2 SYGVQD (reference sequence). The CDR3 has 17 residues. V was shortened by 3 bases and J by 7 bases, with 22 bases between the two germline ends. The CDR3 nucleotides are TGCGCCAGCAGTGAACTTGGGAAGAGTGGATTGGGGAATGAGCAGTTCTTC. Its translation: CASSELGKSGLGNEQFF.

The table lists this clone with a count of one. For the CDR3, the DNA is TGTGCCAGCAGTATAGTCTACGAGCAGTACTTC. Translating it yields CASSIVYEQYF. The chain combines TRBV2 with TRBJ2-7; D gene uncertain. Germline CDR1 SNHLY, CDR2 FYNNEI. V gave up 5 bases and J gave up 3 bases, with 5 bases separating them. This CDR3 has 11 residues.

This clone was found once. V usage is TRBV18 and J usage is TRBJ1-1; 10 bases agree with TRBD1. Germline loops: CDR1 KGHSH, CDR2 LQKENI. With 5 bases clipped from V and 5 bases from J, the junction kept 14 bases outside the gene matches. This CDR3 has 17 residues. The CDR3 reads CASSAAGTGVIDTEAFF. CDR3 in DNA: TGTGCCAGCTCAGCTGCCGGGACAGGGGTTATCGATACTGAAGCTTTCTTT.

The chain joins TRBV20-1 to TRBJ2-5; D is unresolved. The V end lost 6 bases, the J end lost 1 base, and 6 bases lay between the germline ends. This CDR3 is 11 amino acids long. The germline V gene has CDR1 DFQATT and CDR2 SNEGSKA (reference sequence). The CDR3 DNA reads TGCAGTGCAGGCGGCCAAGAGACCCAGTACTTC. Amino acids: CSAGGQETQYF.